This T cell receptor beta chain was obtained from a study of blood T cell repertoires in COVID-19. Trimming took 2 bases from V and 5 from J; bases not matched to a gene: 4. The CDR3 length is 15 residues. Germline CDR1 LNHNV, CDR2 YYDKDF (reference sequence). Original processing notes: Quantification of nucleated cells was approximated via reference gene primer amplification. Method: immunoSEQ multiplex PCR; TCRdb's copy keeps in-frame clones and lacks some. V and J calls and clone size are copied from that table; D and trimming were computed from the DNA. The sample yields over 400,000 clones, approximately 83% seen once.

Specimen: peripheral blood. The sequence was obtained from a human donor in a cohort sampled during active COVID-19. The genes are TRBV15 and TRBJ2-7, with 12 bases lining up with TRBD1. CDR3 bases: TGTGCCACCAGCAGATCCGGGACAGGGGGCGACGAGCAGTACTTC. Its translation is CATSRSGTGGDEQYF.